This T cell receptor beta chain was identified in a study of cytomegalovirus exposure and HLA in healthy donors (dated by TCRdb to 2017 to 2019). With respect to the entire study: According to an earlier analysis of a few hundred of the donors, about 179 million T cells yielded 117 million unique TCR beta sequences and around 300 Gb of sequence data. An early release that covered fewer than 750 HLA-typed donors contained about 300 gigabases of sequencing data and roughly 84 million unique TCR sequences. The genetic ancestry cluster associated with self-reported Caucasian donors included 70% to 85% of the 398 genotyped donors. The study aimed to test whether signatures of past pathogen exposure could be identified by cataloging public T cell receptors. The study profiled the T cell repertoires of under 850 subjects by immunosequencing and related them to cytomegalovirus serostatus. A separate validation cohort of 100 to 150 different subjects was used in addition to the 666-subject first cohort. The study combined high-throughput TCR immunosequencing, statistical association of individual TCRs with disease status, and machine learning to predict cytomegalovirus infection status. A later analysis re-analyzed previously published TCR beta repertoires from 660 or so donors and added high-resolution HLA genotyping to study TCR occurrence patterns. Rather than drawing on any new phenotypic data, the later analysis identified candidate immune exposures from TCR beta sequences and the way those sequences occurred across donors. In an earlier analysis of 587 of the donors, high-throughput TCR beta sequencing was used to judge whether each TCR beta V gene segment behaved as functional or pseudogenic. Donor age, sex, ethnicity and CMV serostatus were compiled together with the repertoire data. A later genetic analysis used genome-wide SNP genotypes for about 60% of the roughly 700 donors, treating that subset as a discovery cohort. All discovery cohort repertoires had been generated using a single sequencing platform. HLA typing covered class I and class II loci at four-digit resolution. Typing coverage differed by locus: A, B, C, DRB1 and DQB1 were typed in roughly 620-630 donors, DQA1 in about 500, DPA1 in around 600, and DPB1 in roughly 450. A handful of DR-DQ haplotypes were treated as single units for association and clustering because of strong linkage in the cohort. On average, roughly 240,000 unique TCR beta nucleotide sequences were sequenced per donor among fewer than 500 genotyped donors of the cohort, with roughly 18% of those sequences being non-productive. Beyond this particular receptor, the publication reports: Compared with the approximately 720-donor mean, donors in an Asian-associated ancestry cluster had fewer N-insertions in productive TCRs, according to a later genetic analysis. Sequencing depth was assumed to be roughly uniform across donors in the presence/absence analyses, though that assumption may not hold. In this cohort, only TCR beta chains were sequenced, and detectable features were limited by the absence of alpha or paired-chain data. A total of around 150 TCR beta chains were listed by the study as associated with cytomegalovirus. The authors suggested that the approach could potentially be extended to other disease states and immunological phenotypes. Assigning TCR associations to individual alleles was difficult when HLA alleles, especially DR and DQ, strongly co-occurred. CMV serostatus was the only immune exposure information available for the cohort. A cluster of highly shared sequence variants was judged likely to be a technical artifact of the sequencing pipeline. In vitro tests confirmed that a few of the cytomegalovirus-associated TCR beta chains recognize cytomegalovirus antigens. A further reported finding was that TCR beta sequences accurately predicted the HLA-A and HLA-B alleles for most subjects in the first cohort. A later analysis found that TCR association rates varied across HLA loci, with DRB1 alleles showing the most associated TCRs and HLA-C alleles the fewest. Because some donors lacked HLA typing at each locus, the association tests relied only on the typed subset. In a later analysis, several top co-occurrence clusters were reported to appear linked to parvovirus B19, influenza, CMV and Epstein-Barr virus. A later analysis found that most CMV-associated TCR beta chains appeared HLA-restricted, with HLA associations seemingly driven largely by CMV exposure. Seventeen rarely observed V segments, including chromosome 9 orphons, were excluded from the earlier analysis of approximately 600 of the donors because counts were too low. Correlated functional status among segregating V segments might be attributable to linkage disequilibrium, but an unknown experimental factor could not be ruled out. Broadly in line with IMGT annotations, most TCR beta V segments showed up in productive rearrangements about 87% or about 30% of the time in an earlier analysis of around 550 of the donors. Across donors, most TCR sequences were observed very rarely, whereas some public TCRs were present in many individuals. V-gene and J-gene trimming of TCR beta chains was associated with a missense DCLRE1C variant in a later genetic analysis, and the association was replicated in an independent cohort. Some IMGT-functional V segments, including TRBV6-2 and TRBV6-3, could not be distinguished by the 87-base-pair reads and were therefore excluded. Specific HLA alleles were associated with roughly 16,000 TCR beta sequences at a false discovery rate of 0.05 in a later analysis. A later analysis found that HLA-associated TCR beta chains were more clonally expanded and had lower generation probabilities than equally common non-associated chains. The classifier was reported to diagnose cytomegalovirus status with high specificity and sensitivity in both the original cohort and the validation cohort.

The method was the immunoSEQ multiplex PCR assay. For the multiplex PCR, a mixture combining 60 forward primers for TCR Vbeta segments and 13 reverse primers for TCR Jbeta segments was used. The CDR3 region of rearranged TCR beta genes was amplified from genomic DNA by a multiplex PCR assay. On the Illumina HiSeq System, the amplified TCR beta libraries were sequenced as 87-base-pair reads. On the authors' methods: A later analysis counted some 74 million unique TCR beta chains across the 640 or so repertoires, and roughly 11 million of these chains were shared by at least two donors. To remove PCR and sequencing errors, raw reads were error-corrected and collapsed into unique sequences using a nearest-neighbor algorithm that merged closely related sequences. To assign V, D and J gene segments, CDR3 sequences were aligned to IMGT reference sequences. For a sequence to be retained, a match of at least six nucleotides to both a V gene segment and a J gene segment was required. Rearrangements were called productive when the CDR3 lacked stop codons and stayed in frame with V and J; all others were non-productive. CDR3 was defined by IMGT convention, running from the second conserved V-encoded cysteine to the conserved J-encoded phenylalanine. The earlier analysis of about 610 of the donors excluded sequences that lacked an unambiguous match to a single V gene segment. In an earlier analysis of some 590 of the donors, a V segment was called functional when productive rearrangements were above 56.7%, and segregating when the standard deviation between donors exceeded 5%. A statistical classification framework was built to diagnose cytomegalovirus status from the catalog of TCR beta chain sequences. A later analysis assigned V and J genes by comparing TCR nucleotide sequences with IMGT/GENE-DB human TR gene sequences. The TCRdist pipeline was used in a later analysis to assign CDR3 sequences and most-parsimonious VDJ recombination scenarios. A later analysis defined each TCR beta chain by its CDR3 amino acid sequence plus V-gene family, and excluded reads lacking a unique V-gene family. In a later analysis, fewer than 650 highly shared, low-generation-probability nucleotide sequences were removed to address suspected cross-contamination and a sequencing artifact. A later analysis calculated a clonal expansion index for each public chain from normalized within-repertoire ranks of inferred template counts. In a later analysis, generation probabilities were computed using a VDJ recombination model fitted to out-of-frame rearrangements, and the results were checked against IGoR. A later analysis scored TCR-TCR, TCR-HLA and TCR-CMV co-occurrence with hypergeometric tests, applying a repertoire-size bias correction to TCR pairs. To estimate false discovery rates, a later analysis permuted the HLA or CMV assignments 20 times. In a later analysis, co-occurring TCRs were grouped using DBSCAN, with TCRdist sequence similarity added in when clustering inside HLA-allele-positive subsets. Repertoires with fewer than 30,000 or more than 120,000 public chains, plus five repertoires with anomalous nucleotide sharing, were excluded from co-occurrence clustering. The table was pulled from immuneACCESS by TCRdb, which kept in-frame rearrangements only. Such tables lose some clones; where checked, under half of the loss comes from unresolved V genes, and the rest has no known cause. The V and J calls and clone size were taken over from that table, and D and trimming were inferred from the DNA. Here the sample has roughly 250,000 clones; roughly 86% occur a single time. Of the sample, roughly 2% is held by the ten largest clones.

For this clone: Which antigen it targets is not known. No per-base quality is available; no much larger clone lies one base away.

The cohort consisted of 650 to 700 healthy bone marrow donors. Cohort members were all nominally healthy when sampled, although unrecorded immune exposures were likely present. The donor tested CMV seropositive and was one of the 289 seropositive cohort members. A peripheral blood sample was collected from each donor, and TCR beta sequencing was performed on peripheral blood mononuclear cells. Genomic DNA was extracted from the blood cell samples with the Qiagen DNeasy Blood Extraction Kit. The CDR3, from cysteine to phenylalanine, totals 16 residues. Just the 48-base CDR3 DNA is kept, in frame starting at base 1. According to the germline V gene, CDR1 reads SQVTM and CDR2 reads ANQGSEA. Trimmed from V: 6 bases; trimmed from J: 2 bases; junction bases lacking a gene match: 11.

This clonotype originated in a woman aged 40 to 50 in good health and CMV-seropositive. Sequenced sample: PBMCs. The sequence joins TRBV29-1 to TRBJ2-3; a stretch of 10 junction bases matches TRBD2. The nucleotide sequence reads as follows: TGCAGCGTACGAGCGGGAGGGGAGGGGTCCACAGATACGCAGTATTTT. Its amino acids are CSVRAGGEGSTDTQYF.